This T cell receptor (beta chain) is drawn from a study of follicular helper T cells after annual influenza vaccination. Repertoires were generated with immunoSEQ multiplex PCR, while TCRdb's copy carries only in-frame clones and drops some. Among about 11,000 clones, around four fifths were seen once, and the ten largest hold more than 0.7%. The CDR3 length is 16 residues. Trimming at V came to 0 bases and at J to 0 bases, leaving 3 bases not matched to a gene. Germline V lookup: CDR1 SGHDT, CDR2 YYEEEE. This clone was counted once. Its specificity is unknown. General study points: Plasmablast frequency change correlated with clonality change in ICOS+CD38+ cTfh. Rare clonotypes were missed; only about 8.5-20% of cells gave TCRB.

Vaccine contraindications, substance abuse, HIV/AIDS, active malignancy and active illness excluded donors. The TCR sequence derives from an adult who received the influenza vaccine. The input for sequencing was CXCR5- memory CD4+ T cells sorted from blood, taken 6 weeks after influenza vaccination. The chain recombines TRBV5-6 with TRBJ1-3; 7 nucleotides agree with TRBD1. The CDR3: CASSLARGDSGNTIYF. The CDR3 region has the DNA TGTGCCAGCAGCTTGGCCAGGGGGGACTCTGGAAACACCATATATTTT.